This T cell receptor beta chain originates from a study of cytomegalovirus exposure and HLA in healthy donors. Only in-frame clones appear in the TCRdb table, and some are missing; sequencing was by immunoSEQ multiplex PCR. The sample includes roughly 260,000 clones, roughly 89% of them seen just once. In germline, CDR1 is MNHEY, CDR2 SMNVEV (reference sequence). V was pared by 3 bases and J by 3 bases, with 15 bases between. CDR3 size: 15 residues. About this clone itself: Its antigen is undetermined.

Broader study findings: Many donors shared some public TCRs, even though most TCR sequences were rare. It was confirmed in vitro that a few of the CMV-associated chains were specific for CMV antigens.

This sequence originates from a man aged 18-30 years in good health and CMV-seronegative. The gene calls are TRBV27 and TRBJ2-7, with D unresolved. The material sequenced was PBMCs. The CDR3: CASSFSVESGYEQYF. In DNA, the CDR3 is TGTGCCAGCAGTTTTTCCGTGGAGTCCGGCTACGAGCAGTACTTC.